The 20 T cell receptor beta chains reported below all come from one sample, sequenced in a study of T cells in Graves' hyperthyroidism and ophthalmopathy (dated by TCRdb to about 2019). Preparation of the library involved multiplex PCR. Sequencing was performed on an Illumina HiSeq 2000. Amplification of TCR beta CDR3 regions was carried out from RNA transcripts. The first round of RT-PCR for the TCR CDR3 was performed with the HTBI primer set and the Qiagen OneStep RT-PCR kit. TCRdb applied fastp at Q25 and MiXCR to the public reads, then kept only in-frame beta chains. Identical CDR3 protein sequences are pooled into one entry, listed with their most common genes and DNA. In this sample the table shows about 520,000 distinct CDR3 sequences, approximately 24% of which occur a single time. The top ten clonotypes cover about 11% of the sample. Sequencing was done on a sample of blood. These receptors were taken from a woman aged 25 to 39 with Graves' ophthalmopathy.

Points on this clonotype: In this CDR3 the conserved last residue, phenylalanine or tryptophan, is missing, so a read error is likely. The genes are TRBV20-1 and TRBJ1-2; 7 bases match TRBD1. This CDR3 is built from 12 residues. In germline, CDR1 is DFQATT, CDR2 SNEGSKA (reference sequence). Germline trimming cut 4 bases from V and 5 bases from J; bases unmatched to any gene: 4. The CDR3 nucleotides are TGCAGTGCTAAAGACAGGGATTATGGCTACACCGTC. This gives the protein CSAKDRDYGYTV.

In DNA form, the CDR3 reads TGTGCCACGAGGGGACAGGGGGTTGCATATGGCTACACCTTC. Encoded protein: CATRGQGVAYGYTF. This rearrangement joins TRBV5-6 to TRBJ1-2; 11 positions agree with TRBD1. After removal of 9 bases from V and 5 bases from J, the junction contained 9 bases not matched to a gene. This CDR3 has 14 residues. Per germline, CDR1 SGHDT and CDR2 YYEEEE.

The chain recombines TRBV20-1 with TRBJ2-5; 11 nucleotides agree with TRBD2. V was pared by 6 bases and J by 5 bases, with 17 bases of the junction left unmatched. The CDR3 spans 17 residues. Germline V lookup: CDR1 DFQATT, CDR2 SNEGSKA (reference sequence). The CDR3 coding sequence is TGCAGTGCCACAAATTTACTAGCGGGGGACCGGGGGGAGACCCAGTACTTC. Amino acid sequence: CSATNLLAGDRGETQYF.

As regards this clonotype: In this CDR3 the conserved last residue, phenylalanine or tryptophan, is missing, so a read error is likely. The rearrangement joins TRBV29-1 to TRBJ2-7, with D tentatively TRBD2 (6 bases). Germline V gene lookup returns CDR1 SQVTM and CDR2 ANQGSEA. This CDR3 region has 13 residues. The ends were cut back, 4 bases at V and 6 bases at J, with 16 bases in the middle. CDR3 coding DNA: TGCAGCGTTGCATGGGGGGATGGGGCCGAGCAGTACTAC. The encoded protein is CSVAWGDGAEQYY.

There are many counts of this clonotype. The chain is built from TRBV14 and TRBJ2-4; D may be TRBD2 (6 bases). The length of the CDR3 is 15 residues. From germline, CDR1 is SGHDN and CDR2 FVKESK. The V gene lost 6 bases and the J gene lost 0 bases, with 12 bases spanning the gap. CDR3 residues: CASSHFGGAKNIQYF. In DNA, the CDR3 is TGTGCCAGCAGTCACTTCGGGGGAGCCAAAAACATTCAGTACTTC.

This clonotype showed up many times. V and J are TRBV5-6 and TRBJ2-7; 8 nucleotides line up with TRBD1. Per germline, CDR1 SGHDT and CDR2 YYEEEE. This CDR3 spans 17 amino acids. The V gene end was trimmed by 2 bases and the J gene end by 2 bases; junction bases not matched to a gene: 12. The CDR3, as DNA: TGTGCCAGCAGCTTAAAACCCTCGACAGGGGTCCCCTACGAGCAGTACTTC. It specifies CASSLKPSTGVPYEQYF.

This clonotype was seen repeatedly, ten times or more. The chain has TRBV7-9 and TRBJ1-2; D remains unclear. V shed 2 bases and J shed 6 bases, with 16 bases lying between them. Germline loops: CDR1 SEHNR, CDR2 FQNEAQ (reference sequence). CDR3 length: 15 amino acids. CDR3 bases: TGTGCCAGCAGCTTAATAAAGGCCAGGTCGGATGGCTACACCTTC. Its translation is CASSLIKARSDGYTF.

In its sample, this clonotype was seen many times. The chain is built from TRBV6-1 and TRBJ2-7, with D perhaps given as TRBD1 or TRBD2 (5 bases each). The CDR3 runs to 14 residues. Germline CDR1 MNHNS, CDR2 SASEGT. Trimming took 8 bases from V and 0 from J, leaving 14 bases between them. CDR3 sequence: CASAPAGSSYEQYF. The CDR3 DNA is TGTGCCAGCGCCCCGGCAGGGAGCTCCTACGAGCAGTACTTC.

The V call is TRBV24-1, the J call TRBJ2-2; D ambiguous. CDR3 size: 16 residues. The V gene's germline CDR1 is KGHDR and CDR2 SFDVKD. The V end was cut by 1 base, the J end by 0 bases, with 8 bases between. The CDR3 protein is CATSDLKGANTGELFF. In DNA form, the CDR3 reads TGTGCCACCAGTGATTTAAAAGGAGCGAACACCGGGGAGCTGTTTTTT.

The J gene is TRBJ2-4, the V gene TRBV5-4, with D tentatively TRBD1 (6 bases). This CDR3 comprises 16 residues. The germline V and J ends were trimmed by 3 bases and 6 bases, with 19 bases remaining between them. Germline V gene lookup returns CDR1 SGHNT and CDR2 YYREEE (reference sequence). In DNA, the CDR3 is TGTGCCAGCAGCTCCCACCCCCGGGGCAGGGGAAACATTCAGTACTTC. It encodes CASSSHPRGRGNIQYF.

In this sample, this clonotype turned up once. As DNA, the CDR3 is TGTGCCAGCCGTGTGGAAGGGGGGTTTGGCTATGGCTACACCTTC. It translates to CASRVEGGFGYGYTF. V is TRBV6-1 and J is TRBJ1-2; TRBD1 might be the D (6 bases). Germline lookup yields CDR1 MNHNS and CDR2 SASEGT. This CDR3 region has 15 residues. The germline V and J ends were trimmed by 8 bases and 4 bases, with 20 bases remaining between them.

This clonotype showed up many times. The chain joins TRBV29-1 to TRBJ1-2; possible D gene TRBD1, 6 bases. This CDR3 spans 12 amino acids. Germline V gene lookup returns CDR1 SQVTM and CDR2 ANQGSEA. Trimming removed 3 bases from V and 3 bases from J, with 8 bases in between. The CDR3 here is CSVDKGDYGYTF. DNA of the CDR3: TGCAGCGTTGATAAGGGGGACTATGGCTACACCTTC.

This clonotype has a handful of counts. The DNA of the CDR3 is TGTGCCAGCAGCCATTCAACACTCCGGGACAGGGAGAACTATGGCTACACCTTC. Its protein product is CASSHSTLRDRENYGYTF. The chain employs TRBV3-1 and TRBJ1-2; 9 bases agree with TRBD1. Germline trimming cut 3 bases from V and 2 bases from J; bases unmatched to any gene: 13. Germline CDR1 is LGHDT and CDR2 is YNNKEL (reference sequence). The CDR3 is 18 residues long.

This clonotype was seen many times. V is TRBV6-5 and J is TRBJ1-1, with TRBD1 as a possible D gene (6 bases). This CDR3 comprises 16 residues. V was trimmed by 5 bases and J by 4 bases, leaving 20 bases between them. Germline V gives CDR1 MNHEY, CDR2 SVGAGI. CDR3: CASSIPGGGQGTEAFF. The DNA of the CDR3 is TGTGCCAGCAGTATACCCGGGGGGGGCCAGGGCACTGAAGCTTTCTTT.

This clonotype was seen at least ten times. The chain employs TRBV20-1 and TRBJ2-7; D possibly corresponds to TRBD2 (7 bases). Trimming took off 6 bases at V and 5 bases at J, with 23 bases between the two ends. The germline gives CDR1 DFQATT, CDR2 SNEGSKA (reference sequence). This CDR3 has 15 residues. CDR3 residues: CSAQGGGQGRNEQYF. The CDR3 DNA reads as TGCAGTGCCCAAGGGGGAGGGCAGGGGCGTAACGAGCAGTACTTC.

In regard to this clonotype: This may be a read error, as it is one base from a much larger clone. The genes are TRBV10-3 and TRBJ1-3, with D perhaps matching TRBD1 (5 bases). Looked up from germline, CDR1 is ENHRY and CDR2 is SYGVKD. V was pared by 2 bases and J by 0 bases, with 17 bases between. The CDR3 totals 18 residues. CDR3 sequence: CAISEPSGTSRSGNTIYF. CDR3 DNA sequence: TGTGCCATCAGTGAGCCGTCCGGGACGTCTCGCTCTGGAAACACCATATATTTT.

This clonotype has at least ten counts. One end of the junction is discordant with germline, which a read error may explain. The chain recombines TRBV19 with TRBJ2-6; D is ambiguous. This CDR3 region has 16 residues. Germline lookup yields CDR1 LNHDA and CDR2 SQIVND (reference sequence). The CDR3 sequence: CVSSTSPSSGANVLTF. DNA for the CDR3: TGTGTCAGTAGTACGTCACCTAGCTCTGGGGCCAACGTCCTGACTTTC.

The chain carries TRBV12-3 or TRBV12-4 and TRBJ2-5, with 10 bases identical to TRBD2. This CDR3 comprises 19 residues. Trimming at V came to 4 bases and at J to 5 bases, leaving 19 bases not matched to a gene. CDR3 DNA sequence: TGTGCCAGCAGTTCAAACCTCAGGACTAGCGGATCCGACCGGGAGACCCAGTACTTC. It yields the protein CASSSNLRTSGSDRETQYF.

The J gene is TRBJ1-1, the V gene TRBV20-1, with D perhaps TRBD1 (6 bases). The CDR3 sequence is 15 residues long. V lost 4 bases and J lost 0, with 15 bases in between. Per germline, CDR1 DFQATT and CDR2 SNEGSKA (reference sequence). CDR3 residues: CSAKGGGNVNTEAFF. In nucleotides, the CDR3 is TGCAGTGCTAAGGGAGGGGGGAACGTGAACACTGAAGCTTTCTTT.

This clonotype has a count of ten or more. CDR3 in amino acids: CASSFSTSVNGELFF. CDR3 bases: TGTGCCAGCAGTTTTTCTACTAGCGTTAACGGGGAGCTGTTTTTT. The chain carries TRBV12-3 or TRBV12-4 and TRBJ2-2, with 7 nucleotides matching TRBD2. The CDR3 extends over 15 amino acids. V was clipped by 3 bases and J by 7 bases; unmatched bases: 8.